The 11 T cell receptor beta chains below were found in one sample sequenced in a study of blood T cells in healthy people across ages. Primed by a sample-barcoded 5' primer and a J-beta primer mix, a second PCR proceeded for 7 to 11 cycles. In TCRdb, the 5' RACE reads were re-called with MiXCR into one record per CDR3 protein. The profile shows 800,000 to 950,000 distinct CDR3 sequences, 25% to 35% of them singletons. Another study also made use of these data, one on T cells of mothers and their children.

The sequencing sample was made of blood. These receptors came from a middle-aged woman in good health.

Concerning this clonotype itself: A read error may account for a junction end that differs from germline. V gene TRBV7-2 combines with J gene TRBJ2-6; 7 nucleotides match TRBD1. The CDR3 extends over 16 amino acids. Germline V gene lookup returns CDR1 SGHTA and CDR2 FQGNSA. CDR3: CASSWFGQAGANVRTF. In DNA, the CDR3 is TGTGCCAGCAGTTGGTTTGGACAGGCTGGGGCCAACGTCCGGACTTTC.

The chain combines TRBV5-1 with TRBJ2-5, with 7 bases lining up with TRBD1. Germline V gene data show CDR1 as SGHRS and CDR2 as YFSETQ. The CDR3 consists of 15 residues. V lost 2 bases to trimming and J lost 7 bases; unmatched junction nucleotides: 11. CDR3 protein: CASSFGQVEGGTQYF. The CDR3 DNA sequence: TGCGCCAGCAGCTTCGGACAGGTGGAAGGTGGGACCCAGTACTTC. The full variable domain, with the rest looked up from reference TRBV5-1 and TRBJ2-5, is KAGVTQTPRYLIKTRGQQVTLSCSPISGHRSVSWYQQTPGQGLQFLFEYFSETQRNKGNFPGRFSGRQFSNSRSEMNVSTLELGDSALYLCASSFGQVEGGTQYFGPGTRLLVL.

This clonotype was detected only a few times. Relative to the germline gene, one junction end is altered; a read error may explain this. The DNA of the CDR3 is TGCGCCAGCACCCAGGGGGCGCGTTACAATGGGCAGTTCTTC. It is translated as CASTQGARYNGQFF. V and J are TRBV5-1 and TRBJ2-1; 8 bases fit TRBD1. Germline CDR1 SGHRS, CDR2 YFSETQ. The CDR3 is 14 residues long. The whole variable domain, filled in from reference TRBV5-1 and TRBJ2-1, reads KAGVTQTPRYLIKTRGQQVTLSCSPISGHRSVSWYQQTPGQGLQFLFEYFSETQRNKGNFPGRFSGRQFSNSRSEMNVSTLELGDSALYLCASTQGARYNGQFFGPGTRLTVL.

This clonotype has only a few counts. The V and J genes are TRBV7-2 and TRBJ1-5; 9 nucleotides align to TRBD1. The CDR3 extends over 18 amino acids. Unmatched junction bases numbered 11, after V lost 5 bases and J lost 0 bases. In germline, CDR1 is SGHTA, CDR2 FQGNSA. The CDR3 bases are TGTGCCAGCAGCCGCGTAGGACAGGGGTTGGGTAGCAATCAGCCCCAGCATTTT. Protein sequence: CASSRVGQGLGSNQPQHF.

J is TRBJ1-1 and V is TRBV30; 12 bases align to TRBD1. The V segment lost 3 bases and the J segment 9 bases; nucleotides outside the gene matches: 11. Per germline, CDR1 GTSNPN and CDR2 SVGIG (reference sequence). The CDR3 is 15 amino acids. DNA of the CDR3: TGTGCCTGGAGAAGGGACAGGGGGCGCGGGTCTAAAGCTTTCTTT. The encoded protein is CAWRRDRGRGSKAFF.

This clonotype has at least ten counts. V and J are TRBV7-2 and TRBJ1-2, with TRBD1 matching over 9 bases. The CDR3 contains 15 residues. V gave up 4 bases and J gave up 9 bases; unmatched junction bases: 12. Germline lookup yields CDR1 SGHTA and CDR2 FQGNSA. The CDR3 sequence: CASSSRTGEAIRYTF. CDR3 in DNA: TGTGCCAGCAGCTCTCGGACAGGGGAGGCCATCCGCTACACCTTC.

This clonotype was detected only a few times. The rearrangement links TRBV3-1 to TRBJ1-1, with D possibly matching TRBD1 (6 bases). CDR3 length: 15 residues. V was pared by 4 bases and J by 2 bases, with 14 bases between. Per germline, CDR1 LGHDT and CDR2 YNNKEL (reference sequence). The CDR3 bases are TGTGCCAGCAGCCCTTCGGACAGACTAAACACTGAAGCTTTCTTT. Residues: CASSPSDRLNTEAFF. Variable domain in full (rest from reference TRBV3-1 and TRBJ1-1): DTAVSQTPKYLVTQMGNDKSIKCEQNLGHDTMYWYKQDSKKFLKIMFSYNNKELIINETVPNRFSPKSPDKAHLNLHINSLELGDSAVYFCASSPSDRLNTEAFFGQGTRLTVV.

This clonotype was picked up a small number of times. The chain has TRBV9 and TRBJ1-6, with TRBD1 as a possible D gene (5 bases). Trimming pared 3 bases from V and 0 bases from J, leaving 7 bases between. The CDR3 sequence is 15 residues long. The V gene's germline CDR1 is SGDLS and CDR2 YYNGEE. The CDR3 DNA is TGTGCCAGCAGCGGACAGAGCTCCTATAATTCACCCCTCCACTTT. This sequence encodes CASSGQSSYNSPLHF.

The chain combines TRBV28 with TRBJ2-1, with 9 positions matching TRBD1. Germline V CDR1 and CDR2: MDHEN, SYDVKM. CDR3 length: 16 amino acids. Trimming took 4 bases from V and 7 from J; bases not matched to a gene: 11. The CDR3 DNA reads TGTGCCAGCAGTTCCAACCCGGGACAGGGAAGTAATGAGCAGTTCTTC. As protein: CASSSNPGQGSNEQFF.

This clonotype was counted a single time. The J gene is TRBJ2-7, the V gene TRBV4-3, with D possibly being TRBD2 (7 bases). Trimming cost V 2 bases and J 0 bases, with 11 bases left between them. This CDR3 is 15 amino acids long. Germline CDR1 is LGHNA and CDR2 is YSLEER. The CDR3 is CASSQTAGASYEQYF. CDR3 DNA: TGCGCCAGCAGCCAAACGGCGGGGGCCTCCTACGAGCAGTACTTC.

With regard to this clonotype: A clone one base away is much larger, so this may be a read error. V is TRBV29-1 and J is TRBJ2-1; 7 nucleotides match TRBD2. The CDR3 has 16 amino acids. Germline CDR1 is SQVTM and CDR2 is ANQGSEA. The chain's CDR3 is CNAQIGGGLDGGEQFF. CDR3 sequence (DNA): TGCAACGCTCAAATTGGGGGTGGACTAGATGGTGGTGAGCAGTTCTTC.